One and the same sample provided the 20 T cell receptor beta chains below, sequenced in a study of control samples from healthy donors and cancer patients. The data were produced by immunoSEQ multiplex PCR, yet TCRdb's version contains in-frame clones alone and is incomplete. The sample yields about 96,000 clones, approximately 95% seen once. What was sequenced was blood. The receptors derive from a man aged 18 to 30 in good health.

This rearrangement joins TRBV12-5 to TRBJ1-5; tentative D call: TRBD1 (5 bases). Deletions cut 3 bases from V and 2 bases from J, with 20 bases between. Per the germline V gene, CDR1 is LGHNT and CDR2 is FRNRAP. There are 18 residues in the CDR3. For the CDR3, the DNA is TGTGCTAGTGGTTTAGTTTATGGAGGGCAGGGTGGCAATCAGCCCCAGCATTTT. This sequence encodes CASGLVYGGQGGNQPQHF. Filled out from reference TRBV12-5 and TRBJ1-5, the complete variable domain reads DARVTQTPRHKVTEMGQEVTMRCQPILGHNTVFWYRQTMMQGLELLAYFRNRAPLDDSGMPKDRFSAEMPDATLATLKIQPSEPRDSAVYFCASGLVYGGQGGNQPQHFGDGTRLSIL.

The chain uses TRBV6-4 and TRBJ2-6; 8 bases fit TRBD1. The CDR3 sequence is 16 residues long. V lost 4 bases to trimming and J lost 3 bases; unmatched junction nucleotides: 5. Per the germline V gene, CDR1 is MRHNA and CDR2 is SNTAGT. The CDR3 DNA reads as TGTGCCAGCAGTGGCGACAGGGGAGGTGGGGCCAACGTCCTGACTTTC. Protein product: CASSGDRGGGANVLTF.

CDR3 nucleotide sequence: TGTGCCAGCAGTTTATCCCGGGACTACATCAATGAGCAGTTCTTC. Its translation: CASSLSRDYINEQFF. The gene calls are TRBV28 and TRBJ2-1, with 7 bases aligning to TRBD2. V lost 1 base and J lost 6; bases outside the gene matches: 6. The CDR3 consists of 15 residues. In germline, CDR1 is MDHEN, CDR2 SYDVKM.

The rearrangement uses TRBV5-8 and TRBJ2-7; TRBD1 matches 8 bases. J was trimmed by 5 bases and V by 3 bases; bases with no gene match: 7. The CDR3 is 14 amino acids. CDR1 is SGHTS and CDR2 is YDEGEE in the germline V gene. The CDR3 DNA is TGTGCCAGCAGCTGGGGACAGGTCGCCCACGAGCAGTACTTC. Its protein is CASSWGQVAHEQYF.

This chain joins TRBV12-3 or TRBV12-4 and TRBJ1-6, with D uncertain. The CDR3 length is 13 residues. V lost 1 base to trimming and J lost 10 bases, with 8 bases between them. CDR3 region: CASSLDVGSPLHF. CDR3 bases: TGTGCCAGCAGTTTAGATGTGGGCTCACCCCTCCACTTT.

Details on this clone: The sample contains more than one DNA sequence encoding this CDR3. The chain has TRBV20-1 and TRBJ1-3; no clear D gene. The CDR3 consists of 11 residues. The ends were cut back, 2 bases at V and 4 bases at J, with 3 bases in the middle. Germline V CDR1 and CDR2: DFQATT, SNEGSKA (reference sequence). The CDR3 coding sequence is TGCAGTGCTAGATCGGGAAACACCATATATTTT. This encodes CSARSGNTIYF.

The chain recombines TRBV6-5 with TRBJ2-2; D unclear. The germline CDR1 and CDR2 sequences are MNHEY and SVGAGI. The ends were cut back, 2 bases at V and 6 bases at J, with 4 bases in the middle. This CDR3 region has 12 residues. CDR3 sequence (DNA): TGTGCCAGCAGTTACGTTCCCGGGGAGCTGTTTTTT. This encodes CASSYVPGELFF.

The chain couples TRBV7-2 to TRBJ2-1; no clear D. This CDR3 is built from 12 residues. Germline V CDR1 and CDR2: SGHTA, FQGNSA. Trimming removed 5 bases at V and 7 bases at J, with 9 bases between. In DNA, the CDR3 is TGTGCCAGCAGCACCCGGCTGAATGAGCAGTTCTTC. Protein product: CASSTRLNEQFF. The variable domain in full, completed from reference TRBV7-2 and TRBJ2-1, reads GAGVSQSPSNKVTEKGKDVELRCDPISGHTALYWYRQSLGQGLEFLIYFQGNSAPDKSGLPSDRFSAERTGGSVSTLTIQRTQQEDSAVYLCASSTRLNEQFFGPGTRLTVL.

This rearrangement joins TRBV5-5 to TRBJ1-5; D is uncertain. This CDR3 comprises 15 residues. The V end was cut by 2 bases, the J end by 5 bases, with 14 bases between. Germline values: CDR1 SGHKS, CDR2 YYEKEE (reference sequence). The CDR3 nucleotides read TGTGCCAGCAGCTTCCTCTCCACATCGGATCAGCCCCAGCATTTT. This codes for CASSFLSTSDQPQHF.

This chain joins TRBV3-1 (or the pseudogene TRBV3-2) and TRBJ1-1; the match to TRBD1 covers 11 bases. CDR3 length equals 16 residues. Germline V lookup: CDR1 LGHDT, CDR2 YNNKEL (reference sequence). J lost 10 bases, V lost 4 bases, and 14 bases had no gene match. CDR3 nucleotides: TGTGCCAGCAGCCGCCCCGGGACAGGGGGTCCTCAGGGAGCTTTCTTT. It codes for CASSRPGTGGPQGAFF.

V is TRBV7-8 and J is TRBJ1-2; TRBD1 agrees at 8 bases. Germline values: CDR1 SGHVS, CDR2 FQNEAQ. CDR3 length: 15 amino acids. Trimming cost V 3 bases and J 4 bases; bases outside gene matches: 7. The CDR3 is CASSLAGGGPYGYTF. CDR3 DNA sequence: TGTGCCAGCAGCTTGGCAGGGGGCGGCCCCTATGGCTACACCTTC.

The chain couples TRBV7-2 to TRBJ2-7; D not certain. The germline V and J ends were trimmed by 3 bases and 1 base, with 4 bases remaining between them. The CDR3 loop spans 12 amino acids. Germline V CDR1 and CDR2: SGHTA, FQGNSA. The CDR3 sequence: CASSFRSYEQYF. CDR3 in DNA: TGTGCCAGCAGCTTCCGGTCCTACGAGCAGTACTTC.

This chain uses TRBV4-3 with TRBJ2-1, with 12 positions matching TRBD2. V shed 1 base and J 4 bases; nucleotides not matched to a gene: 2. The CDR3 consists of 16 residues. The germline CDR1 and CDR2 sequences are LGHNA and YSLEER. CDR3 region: CASSQALAGGYNEQFF. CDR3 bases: TGCGCCAGCAGCCAAGCGCTAGCGGGAGGGTACAATGAGCAGTTCTTC.

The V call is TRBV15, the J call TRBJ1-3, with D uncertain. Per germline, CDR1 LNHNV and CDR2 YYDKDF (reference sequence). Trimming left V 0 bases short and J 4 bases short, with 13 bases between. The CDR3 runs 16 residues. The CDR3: CATSRETPFTGNTIYF. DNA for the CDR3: TGTGCCACCAGCAGAGAAACCCCTTTTACGGGAAACACCATATATTTT.

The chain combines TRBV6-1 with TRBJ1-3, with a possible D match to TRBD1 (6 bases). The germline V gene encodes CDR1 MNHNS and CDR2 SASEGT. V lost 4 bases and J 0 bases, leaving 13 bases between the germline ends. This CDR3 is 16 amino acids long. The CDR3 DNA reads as TGTGCCAGCAGTGCGGGACACTCGAGCTCTGGAAACACCATATATTTT. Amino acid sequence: CASSAGHSSSGNTIYF.

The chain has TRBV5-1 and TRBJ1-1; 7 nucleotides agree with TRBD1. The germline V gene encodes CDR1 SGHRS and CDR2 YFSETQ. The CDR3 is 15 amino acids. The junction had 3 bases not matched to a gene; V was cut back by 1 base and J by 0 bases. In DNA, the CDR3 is TGCGCCAGCAGCTTGCTAGGGGGCCTGAACACTGAAGCTTTCTTT. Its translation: CASSLLGGLNTEAFF.

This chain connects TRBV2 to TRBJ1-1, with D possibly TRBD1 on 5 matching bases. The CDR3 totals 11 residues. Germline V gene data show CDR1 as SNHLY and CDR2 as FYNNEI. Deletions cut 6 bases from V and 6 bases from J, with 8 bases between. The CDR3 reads CASRKGAEAFF. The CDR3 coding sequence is TGTGCCAGCAGGAAAGGGGCTGAAGCTTTCTTT.

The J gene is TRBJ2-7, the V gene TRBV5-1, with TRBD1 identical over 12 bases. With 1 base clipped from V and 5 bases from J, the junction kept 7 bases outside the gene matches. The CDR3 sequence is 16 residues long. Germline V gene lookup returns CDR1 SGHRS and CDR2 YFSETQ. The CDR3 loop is CASSLTAGTGGNEQYF. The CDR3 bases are TGCGCCAGCAGCTTGACCGCCGGGACAGGGGGCAACGAGCAGTACTTC.

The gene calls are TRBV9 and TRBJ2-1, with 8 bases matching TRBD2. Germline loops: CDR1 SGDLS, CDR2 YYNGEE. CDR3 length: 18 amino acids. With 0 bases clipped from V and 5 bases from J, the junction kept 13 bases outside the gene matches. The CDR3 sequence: CASSVVGIAGSGDNEQFF. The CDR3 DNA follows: TGTGCCAGCAGCGTAGTGGGAATAGCGGGATCCGGCGACAATGAGCAGTTCTTC.

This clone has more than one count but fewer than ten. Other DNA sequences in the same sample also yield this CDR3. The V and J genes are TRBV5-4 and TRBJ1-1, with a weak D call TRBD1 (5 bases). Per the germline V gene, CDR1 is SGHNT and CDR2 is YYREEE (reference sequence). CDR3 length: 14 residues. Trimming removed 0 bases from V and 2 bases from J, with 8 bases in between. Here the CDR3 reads CASSLARANTEAFF. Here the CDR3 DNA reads TGTGCCAGCAGCTTGGCCAGGGCAAACACTGAAGCTTTCTTT.